The rows below give T cell receptor beta chains drawn from one sample of a study of beta chain features in type 1 diabetes. Data came from immunoSEQ multiplex PCR; TCRdb stores just in-frame clones and leaves some out. This sample carries about 140,000 clones, 6% to 7.5% of them seen once, and the ten largest clones take roughly 1.4%. The sequencing input was central memory CD4+ T cells from blood. Source of these receptors: a woman between 25 and 40 years old in good health. The CDR3 runs from the conserved cysteine through the conserved F or W. D genes are given only for firm matches. Clone size is shown for a subset of rows, as once, few, many or a class of expanded clone.

abundance	v_gene	j_gene	len	d_gene	CDR3nt	CDR3aa
NA	TRBV7-3	TRBJ2-3	14	NA	TGTGCCAGCAGCCACTCCACTGCACCAAATACGCAGTATTTT	CASSHSTAPNTQYF
NA	TRBV7-2	TRBJ2-2	16	TRBD2	TGTGCCAGCAGCTTCTCGGGCGGGAGGGGTACCGGGGAGCTGTTTTTT	CASSFSGGRGTGELFF
NA	TRBV6-5	TRBJ1-2	15	NA	TGTGCCAGCAGTTTAATACCGGGAGGGATCTATGGCTACACCTTC	CASSLIPGGIYGYTF
NA	TRBV28	TRBJ2-6	17	TRBD2	TGTGCCACAAGAACCCCACCCAGGTTAGGACTAGCGGGCCTACTGACTTTC	CATRTPPRLGLAGLLTF
NA	TRBV5-1	TRBJ2-5	15	TRBD1	TGCGCCAGCAGAACAGGGGAGCCGGGGAAAGAGACCCAGTACTTC	CASRTGEPGKETQYF
NA	TRBV5-1	TRBJ1-2	16	TRBD1	TGCGCCAGCAGCACGGGGGACAGGGGGTTCGGGAATGGCTACACCTTC	CASSTGDRGFGNGYTF
few	TRBV7-6	TRBJ2-5	12	NA	TGTGCCAGCAGCTTAGCGCAGGAGACCCAGTACTTC	CASSLAQETQYF
few	TRBV19	TRBJ2-1	15	TRBD1	TGTGCCAGTAGCGTGAAGGAGGACAGGGGGCCTGAGCAGTTCTTC	CASSVKEDRGPEQFF
NA	TRBV7-2	TRBJ1-2	12	NA	TGTGCCAGCAGCGGGCCGGCCTATGGCTACACCTTC	CASSGPAYGYTF
NA	TRBV27	TRBJ1-1	15	TRBD1	TGTGCCAGCAGTCGCGGACAGGGGGTAAACACTGAAGCTTTCTTT	CASSRGQGVNTEAFF
many	TRBV28	TRBJ2-7	16	NA	TGTGCCAGCAGTTCTCAACACGGGTACATTTCCTACGAGCAGTACTTC	CASSSQHGYISYEQYF
NA	TRBV29-1	TRBJ2-5	13	NA	TGCAGCGTTGAAGGGGGGCGTGGGGAGACCCAGTACTTC	CSVEGGRGETQYF
few	TRBV30	TRBJ1-3	12	NA	TGTGCTGGGCAGAGCTCTGGAAACACCATATATTTT	CAGQSSGNTIYF
few	TRBV7-3	TRBJ2-3	15	NA	TGTGCCAGCAGCTTATCAGGGAATAGTCCAGATACGCAGTATTTT	CASSLSGNSPDTQYF
NA	TRBV5-1	TRBJ2-7	14	NA	TGCGCCAGCAGCTTGGACGGGAGCGCCATCGAGCAGTACTTC	CASSLDGSAIEQYF
few	TRBV5-1	TRBJ2-7	14	NA	TGCGCCAGCAGCCAGGCTGTCGGATCACGCGAGCAGTACTTC	CASSQAVGSREQYF
NA	TRBV7-2	TRBJ2-7	14	NA	TGTGCCAGCAGCTTAAGAGCGGTCCTCTACGAGCAGTACTTC	CASSLRAVLYEQYF
NA	TRBV4-2	TRBJ1-2	16	NA	TGTGCCAGCAGCCAAGAGATCCAGGGAGGATTCTATGGCTACACCTTC	CASSQEIQGGFYGYTF
few	TRBV4-3	TRBJ2-1	16	NA	TGCGCCAGCAGCCGAGTTTTGGGGCCCGCGTACAATGAGCAGTTCTTC	CASSRVLGPAYNEQFF
few	TRBV9	TRBJ1-3	16	TRBD1	TGTGCCAGCAGCGTAGGAGGAGGGGGCCATGGAAACACCATATATTTT	CASSVGGGGHGNTIYF
NA	TRBV7-2	TRBJ1-1	18	TRBD1	TGTGCCAGCAGCTTAGTAGGCGGGACAGGGGGCGTTTACACTGAAGCTTTCTTT	CASSLVGGTGGVYTEAFF
few	TRBV4-3	TRBJ1-5	15	TRBD1	TGCGCCAGCAGCCAATCCGGACAGGGCAATCAGCCCCAGCATTTT	CASSQSGQGNQPQHF
NA	TRBV19	TRBJ2-1	15	TRBD2	TGTGCCAGTACGAAGCGGGAGCCGACCGGCAATGAGCAGTTCTTC	CASTKREPTGNEQFF
NA	TRBV28	TRBJ1-1	13	NA	TGTGCCAGCGGGCTGACAGTGAACACTGAAGCTTTCTTT	CASGLTVNTEAFF
NA	TRBV5-6	TRBJ2-5	13	NA	TGTGCCAGCAGTATACAGAACCAAGAGACCCAGTACTTC	CASSIQNQETQYF
NA	TRBV27	TRBJ2-7	13	NA	TGTGCCAGCAGTTTATGGTCAGGGGACGAGCAGTACTTC	CASSLWSGDEQYF
few	TRBV18	TRBJ2-1	14	NA	TGTGCCAGCTCACCACCGGCGGCGGACAATGAGCAGTTCTTC	CASSPPAADNEQFF
many	TRBV5-4	TRBJ2-5	13	NA	TGTGCCAGCAGCTTGGATAGCGTCGAGACCCAGTACTTC	CASSLDSVETQYF
NA	TRBV19	TRBJ2-3	15	TRBD2	TGTGCCAGTTTGAGGCGGGCGGGAGGCACAGATACGCAGTATTTT	CASLRRAGGTDTQYF
NA	TRBV7-3	TRBJ2-3	17	TRBD2	TGTGCCAGCAGCGAGAGAAAGACTAGCGGGGGCACAGATACGCAGTATTTT	CASSERKTSGGTDTQYF
NA	TRBV6-6	TRBJ2-1	15	TRBD2	TGTGCCAGCAAAAACGGCGGGAGCTCCTACAATGAGCAGTTCTTC	CASKNGGSSYNEQFF
NA	TRBV18	TRBJ2-7	15	NA	TGTGCCAGCTCACAGACCACAGGGTCCTCCTACGAGCAGTACTTC	CASSQTTGSSYEQYF
few	TRBV4-1	TRBJ2-3	18	TRBD2	TGCGCCAGCAGCCGGCAACCCGTGGGAGCGGGAGGTACAGATACGCAGTATTTT	CASSRQPVGAGGTDTQYF
many	TRBV7-8	TRBJ1-4	16	TRBD1	TGTGCCAGCAGCAACAGGGGAAGGGCAACTAATGAAAAACTGTTTTTT	CASSNRGRATNEKLFF
few	TRBV7-2	TRBJ2-5	13	NA	TGTGCCAGCAGCTTAATCCCGCAAGAGACCCAGTACTTC	CASSLIPQETQYF
few	TRBV7-2	TRBJ2-7	13	NA	TGTGCCAGCGGATTACAGCAGGACTACGAGCAGTACTTC	CASGLQQDYEQYF
few	TRBV27	TRBJ2-1	16	NA	TGTGCCAGCAGTTCCCCCAAGAGCGGATTATACAATGAGCAGTTCTTC	CASSSPKSGLYNEQFF
NA	TRBV28	TRBJ1-1	17	TRBD1	TGTGCCAGCAGTTCCGGGACCCTTTTAGGGGGCCTGACTGAAGCTTTCTTT	CASSSGTLLGGLTEAFF
few	TRBV28	TRBJ2-3	11	NA	TGTGCCAGCAGTACGAGAGATACGCAGTATTTT	CASSTRDTQYF
NA	TRBV27	TRBJ2-1	17	TRBD2	TGTGCCAGCAGTCCCGTGGGGGCTAGCGGGAGCATGGGTGAGCAGTTCTTC	CASSPVGASGSMGEQFF
few	TRBV11-3	TRBJ2-1	13	NA	TGTGCCAGCAGCCGAGGGAGTGGGAATGAGCAGTTCTTC	CASSRGSGNEQFF
NA	TRBV7-3	TRBJ2-5	14	NA	TGTGCCAGCAGAACGGGAACTAGTCAAGAGACCCAGTACTTC	CASRTGTSQETQYF
few	TRBV28	TRBJ2-7	16	TRBD1	TGTGCCAGCAACCCGGGACAGGGGGCAATAGGGAGGGAGCAGTACTTC	CASNPGQGAIGREQYF
few	TRBV6-6	TRBJ1-2	15	TRBD1	TGTGCCAGCAGGGACAGGGGCATCACTAACTATGGCTACACCTTC	CASRDRGITNYGYTF
NA	TRBV18	TRBJ2-7	14	NA	TGTGCCAGCTCACAGGCCAGGTCTGTCTACGAGCAGTACTTC	CASSQARSVYEQYF
NA	TRBV2	TRBJ1-1	13	NA	TGTGCCAGCAGCGCCGAGGTGAACACTGAAGCTTTCTTT	CASSAEVNTEAFF
NA	TRBV6-1	TRBJ2-3	12	TRBD1	TGTGCCAGCAGTGGGTACAGGGGTACGCAGTATTTT	CASSGYRGTQYF
NA	TRBV28	TRBJ1-1	14	NA	TGTGCCAGCAGTTTGCCACAGGATAACACTGAAGCTTTCTTT	CASSLPQDNTEAFF
few	TRBV7-2	TRBJ2-1	15	TRBD2	TGTGCCAGCAGCCTACAGTCGGGGGGCTACAATGAGCAGTTCTTC	CASSLQSGGYNEQFF
NA	TRBV7-9	TRBJ2-7	13	NA	TGTGCCAGCAGCTTAGCTAGTACCTACGAGCAGTACTTC	CASSLASTYEQYF
few	TRBV28	TRBJ2-1	17	TRBD2	TGTGCCAGCAGTGCCGCCAGCGGGATGAGCTCCTACAATGAGCAGTTCTTC	CASSAASGMSSYNEQFF
NA	TRBV5-1	TRBJ2-3	17	NA	TGCGCCAGCAGCTTGGAGGCAGGTGTCAGGAGCACAGATACGCAGTATTTT	CASSLEAGVRSTDTQYF
few	TRBV11-1	TRBJ1-1	16	NA	TGTGCCAGCAGCTTAAATCGGGCTGAAATAGAGGGTGAAGCTTTCTTT	CASSLNRAEIEGEAFF
NA	TRBV5-1	TRBJ2-1	18	TRBD2	TGCGCCAGCAGCCCCGGCGGTAGCGGGAGTAAAAACTACAATGAGCAGTTCTTC	CASSPGGSGSKNYNEQFF
NA	TRBV18	TRBJ2-3	16	TRBD2	TGTGCCAGACTGACTAGCGAACGATTCATCACAGATACGCAGTATTTT	CARLTSERFITDTQYF
NA	TRBV11-1	TRBJ2-5	14	NA	TGTGCCAGCAGCTACCGGGACATGGGAGAGACCCAGTACTTC	CASSYRDMGETQYF
few	TRBV6-6	TRBJ2-5	13	NA	TGTGCCAGCAGTGGAGGACAGCAAGAGACCCAGTACTTC	CASSGGQQETQYF